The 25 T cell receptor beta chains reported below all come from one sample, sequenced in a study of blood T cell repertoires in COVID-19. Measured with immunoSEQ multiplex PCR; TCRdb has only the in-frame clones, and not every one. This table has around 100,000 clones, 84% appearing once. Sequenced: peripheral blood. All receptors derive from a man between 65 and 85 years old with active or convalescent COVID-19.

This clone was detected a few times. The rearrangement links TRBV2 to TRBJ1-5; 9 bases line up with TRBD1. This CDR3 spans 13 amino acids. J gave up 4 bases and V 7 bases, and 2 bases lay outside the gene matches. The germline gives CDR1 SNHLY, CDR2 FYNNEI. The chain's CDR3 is CASTGQGNQPQHF. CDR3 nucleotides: TGTGCCAGCACGGGACAGGGAAATCAGCCCCAGCATTTT.

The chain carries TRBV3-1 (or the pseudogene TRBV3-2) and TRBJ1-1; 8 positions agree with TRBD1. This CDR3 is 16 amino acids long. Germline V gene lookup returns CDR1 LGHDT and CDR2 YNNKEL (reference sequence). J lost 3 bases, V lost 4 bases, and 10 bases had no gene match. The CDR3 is CASSPWTGRGDTEAFF. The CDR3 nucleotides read TGTGCCAGCAGCCCCTGGACAGGGCGTGGGGACACTGAAGCTTTCTTT.

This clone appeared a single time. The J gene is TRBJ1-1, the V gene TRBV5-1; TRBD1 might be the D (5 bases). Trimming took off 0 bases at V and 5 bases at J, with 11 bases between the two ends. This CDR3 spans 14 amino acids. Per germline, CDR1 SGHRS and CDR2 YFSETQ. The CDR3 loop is CASSLDGGKTEAFF. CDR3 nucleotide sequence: TGCGCCAGCAGCTTGGACGGGGGGAAGACTGAAGCTTTCTTT.

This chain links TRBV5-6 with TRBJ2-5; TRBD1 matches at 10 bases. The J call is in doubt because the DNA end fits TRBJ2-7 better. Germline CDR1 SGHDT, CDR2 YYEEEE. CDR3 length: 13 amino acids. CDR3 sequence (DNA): TGTGCCAGCAGCCACGGGACAGGGGTCGAGCAGTACTTC. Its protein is CASSHGTGVEQYF.

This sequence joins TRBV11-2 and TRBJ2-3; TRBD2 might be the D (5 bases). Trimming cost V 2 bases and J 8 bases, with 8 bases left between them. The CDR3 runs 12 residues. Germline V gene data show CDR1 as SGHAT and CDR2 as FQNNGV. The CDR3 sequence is CASSLSGVTQYF. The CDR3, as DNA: TGTGCCAGCAGCTTAAGCGGTGTTACGCAGTATTTT.

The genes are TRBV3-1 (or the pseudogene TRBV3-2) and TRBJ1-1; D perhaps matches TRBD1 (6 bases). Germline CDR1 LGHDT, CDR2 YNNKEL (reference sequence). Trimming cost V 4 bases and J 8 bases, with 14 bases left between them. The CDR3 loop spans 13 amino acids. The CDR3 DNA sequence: TGTGCCAGCAGCCCAGGAGGGGGGGGAGAAGCTTTCTTT. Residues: CASSPGGGGEAFF.

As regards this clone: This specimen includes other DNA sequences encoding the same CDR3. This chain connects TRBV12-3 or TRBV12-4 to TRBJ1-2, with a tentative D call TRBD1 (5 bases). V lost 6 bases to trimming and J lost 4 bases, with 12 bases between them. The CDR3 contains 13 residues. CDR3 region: CASSLNGGYGYTF. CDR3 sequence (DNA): TGTGCCAGCAGCCTTAACGGGGGCTATGGCTACACCTTC.

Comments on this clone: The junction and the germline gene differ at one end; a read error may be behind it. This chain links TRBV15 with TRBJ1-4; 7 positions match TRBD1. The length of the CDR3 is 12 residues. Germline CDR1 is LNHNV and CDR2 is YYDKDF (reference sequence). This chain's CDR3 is CATSQGNVKLFF. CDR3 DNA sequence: TGTGCCACGTCACAGGGGAATGTAAAACTGTTTTTT.

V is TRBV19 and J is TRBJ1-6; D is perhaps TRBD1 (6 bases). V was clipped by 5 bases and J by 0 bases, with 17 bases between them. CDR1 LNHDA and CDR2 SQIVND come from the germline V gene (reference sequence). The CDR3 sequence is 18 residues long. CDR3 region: CASSPDSARSSYNSPLHF. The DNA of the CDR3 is TGTGCCAGTAGTCCGGACAGTGCCAGAAGCTCCTATAATTCACCCCTCCACTTT.

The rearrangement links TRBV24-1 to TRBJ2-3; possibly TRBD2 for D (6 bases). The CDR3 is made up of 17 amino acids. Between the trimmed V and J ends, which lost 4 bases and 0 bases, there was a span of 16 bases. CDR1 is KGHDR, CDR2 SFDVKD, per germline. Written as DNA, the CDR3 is TGTGCCACCAGTGACCCCACAGGACTACTTAGCACAGATACGCAGTATTTT. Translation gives CATSDPTGLLSTDTQYF.

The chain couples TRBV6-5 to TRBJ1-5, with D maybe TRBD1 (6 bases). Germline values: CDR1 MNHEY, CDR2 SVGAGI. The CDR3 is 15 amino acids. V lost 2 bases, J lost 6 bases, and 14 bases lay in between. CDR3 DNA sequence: TGTGCCAGCAGTTACGGGGGAGAAGGGGGTCAGCCCCAGCATTTT. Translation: CASSYGGEGGQPQHF.

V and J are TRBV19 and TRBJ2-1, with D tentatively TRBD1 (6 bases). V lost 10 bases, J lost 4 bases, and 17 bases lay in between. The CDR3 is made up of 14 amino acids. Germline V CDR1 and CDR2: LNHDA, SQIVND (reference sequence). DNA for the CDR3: TGTGCCACTAGACAGGCGCCTACATACAATGAGCAGTTCTTC. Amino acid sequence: CATRQAPTYNEQFF.

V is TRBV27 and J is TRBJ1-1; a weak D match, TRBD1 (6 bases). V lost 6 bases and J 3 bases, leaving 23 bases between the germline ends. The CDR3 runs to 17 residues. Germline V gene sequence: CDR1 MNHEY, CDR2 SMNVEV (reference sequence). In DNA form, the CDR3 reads TGTGCCAGCAGCCCTCGGGGGGGGGCTAGCAGGGACACTGAAGCTTTCTTT. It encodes CASSPRGGASRDTEAFF.

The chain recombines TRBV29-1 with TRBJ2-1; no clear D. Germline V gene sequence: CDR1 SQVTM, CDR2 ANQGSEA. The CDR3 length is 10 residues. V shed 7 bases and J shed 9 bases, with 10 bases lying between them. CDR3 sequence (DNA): TGCAGCGCTGGGTGGGCTGAGCAGTTCTTC. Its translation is CSAGWAEQFF.

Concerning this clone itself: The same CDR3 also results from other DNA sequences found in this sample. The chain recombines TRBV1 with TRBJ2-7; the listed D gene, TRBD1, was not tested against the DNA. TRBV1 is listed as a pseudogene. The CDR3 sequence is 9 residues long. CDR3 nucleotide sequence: TGCAAAAAGGGGGTGGGCCAGTACTTC. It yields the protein CKKGVGQYF.

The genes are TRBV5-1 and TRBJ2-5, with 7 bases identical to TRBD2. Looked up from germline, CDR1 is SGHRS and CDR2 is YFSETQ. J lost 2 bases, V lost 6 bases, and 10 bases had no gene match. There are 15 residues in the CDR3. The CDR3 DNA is TGCGCCAGCACTCCCATGAAGGGAGGGCAAGAGACCCAGTACTTC. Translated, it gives CASTPMKGGQETQYF.

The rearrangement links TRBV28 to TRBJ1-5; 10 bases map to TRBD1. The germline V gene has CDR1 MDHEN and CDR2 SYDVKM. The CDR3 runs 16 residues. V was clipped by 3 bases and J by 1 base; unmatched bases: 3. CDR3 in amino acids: CASSFWTGGSNQPQHF. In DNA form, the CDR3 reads TGTGCCAGCAGTTTCTGGACAGGGGGGAGCAATCAGCCCCAGCATTTT.

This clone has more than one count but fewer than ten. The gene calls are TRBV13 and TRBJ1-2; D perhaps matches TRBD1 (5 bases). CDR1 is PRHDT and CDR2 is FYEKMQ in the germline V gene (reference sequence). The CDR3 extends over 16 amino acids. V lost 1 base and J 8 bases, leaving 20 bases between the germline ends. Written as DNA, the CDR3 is TGTGCCAGCAGCTTAGACAGGCTAAGGGGCGTCGGCGGCTACACCTTC. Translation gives CASSLDRLRGVGGYTF.

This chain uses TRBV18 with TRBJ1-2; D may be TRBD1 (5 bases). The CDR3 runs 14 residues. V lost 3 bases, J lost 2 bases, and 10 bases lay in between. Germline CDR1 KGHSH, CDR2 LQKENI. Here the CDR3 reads CASSPGAANYGYTF. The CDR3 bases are TGTGCCAGCTCACCTGGGGCAGCGAACTATGGCTACACCTTC.

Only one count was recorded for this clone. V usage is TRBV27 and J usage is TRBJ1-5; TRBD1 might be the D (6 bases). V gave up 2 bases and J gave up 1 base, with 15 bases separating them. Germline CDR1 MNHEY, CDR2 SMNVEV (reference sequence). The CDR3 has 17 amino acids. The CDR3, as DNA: TGTGCCAGCAGTTTACTCGGGACATGGGCCAGCAATCAGCCCCAGCATTTT. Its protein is CASSLLGTWASNQPQHF.

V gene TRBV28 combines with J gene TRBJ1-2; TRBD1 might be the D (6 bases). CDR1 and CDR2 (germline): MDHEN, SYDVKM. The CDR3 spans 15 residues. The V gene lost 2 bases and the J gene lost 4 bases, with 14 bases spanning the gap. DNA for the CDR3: TGTGCCAGCAGTTTAGGGGGGGCGCTGAGCTATGGCTACACCTTC. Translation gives CASSLGGALSYGYTF.

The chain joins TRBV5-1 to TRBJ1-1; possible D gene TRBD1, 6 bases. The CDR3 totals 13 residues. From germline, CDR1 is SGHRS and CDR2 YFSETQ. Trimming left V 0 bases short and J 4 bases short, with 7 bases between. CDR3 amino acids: CASSLGQATEAFF. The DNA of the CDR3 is TGCGCCAGCAGCTTGGGACAGGCCACTGAAGCTTTCTTT. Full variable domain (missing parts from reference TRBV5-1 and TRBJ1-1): KAGVTQTPRYLIKTRGQQVTLSCSPISGHRSVSWYQQTPGQGLQFLFEYFSETQRNKGNFPGRFSGRQFSNSRSEMNVSTLELGDSALYLCASSLGQATEAFFGQGTRLTVV.

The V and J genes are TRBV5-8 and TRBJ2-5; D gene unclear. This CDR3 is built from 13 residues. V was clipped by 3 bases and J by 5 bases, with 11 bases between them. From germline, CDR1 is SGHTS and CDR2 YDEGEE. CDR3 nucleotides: TGTGCCAGCAGCTCTGCTCTATGGGAGACCCAGTACTTC. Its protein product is CASSSALWETQYF.

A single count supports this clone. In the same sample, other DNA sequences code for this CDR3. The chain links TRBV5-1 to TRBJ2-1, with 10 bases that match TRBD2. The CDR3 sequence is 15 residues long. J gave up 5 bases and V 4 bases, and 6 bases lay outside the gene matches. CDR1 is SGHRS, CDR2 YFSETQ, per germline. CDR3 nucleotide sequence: TGCGCCAGCAGCGGGCTAGCGGGGGCTAACAATGAGCAGTTCTTC. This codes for CASSGLAGANNEQFF.

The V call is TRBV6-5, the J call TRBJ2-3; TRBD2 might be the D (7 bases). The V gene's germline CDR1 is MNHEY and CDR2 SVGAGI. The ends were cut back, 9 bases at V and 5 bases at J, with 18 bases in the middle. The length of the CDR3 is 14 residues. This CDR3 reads CASRSGGAGDTQYF. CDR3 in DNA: TGTGCCAGTCGAAGTGGGGGGGCCGGAGATACGCAGTATTTT.